This T cell receptor beta chain was recovered during a study of T cells after posttransplantation cyclophosphamide. Study-wide points: Recipient CMV seropositivity and CMV reactivation strongly tracked TRB clonality. TRB overlap between skin or GI tissue T cells and blood was limited.

Turning to this clone: What it recognizes is unknown.

Assay used: immunoSEQ multiplex PCR; TCRdb lists only in-frame clones, some missing. The data contain roughly 2,700 clones, roughly 80% of them singletons. V lost 4 bases and J lost 1, with 17 bases in between. CDR1 MGHRA and CDR2 YSYEKL come from the germline V gene. The CDR3 sequence is 16 residues long. The TCR was taken from a man younger than 45 with a blood cancer, CMV-positive, and with a related stem cell donor. The rearrangement links TRBV4-1 to TRBJ2-7; D may be TRBD1 (5 bases). Sequenced material: PBMCs. The CDR3 loop is CASSLLLGAQSYEQYF. As DNA, the CDR3 is TGCGCCAGCAGCCTACTGCTTGGGGCGCAGTCCTACGAGCAGTACTTC.